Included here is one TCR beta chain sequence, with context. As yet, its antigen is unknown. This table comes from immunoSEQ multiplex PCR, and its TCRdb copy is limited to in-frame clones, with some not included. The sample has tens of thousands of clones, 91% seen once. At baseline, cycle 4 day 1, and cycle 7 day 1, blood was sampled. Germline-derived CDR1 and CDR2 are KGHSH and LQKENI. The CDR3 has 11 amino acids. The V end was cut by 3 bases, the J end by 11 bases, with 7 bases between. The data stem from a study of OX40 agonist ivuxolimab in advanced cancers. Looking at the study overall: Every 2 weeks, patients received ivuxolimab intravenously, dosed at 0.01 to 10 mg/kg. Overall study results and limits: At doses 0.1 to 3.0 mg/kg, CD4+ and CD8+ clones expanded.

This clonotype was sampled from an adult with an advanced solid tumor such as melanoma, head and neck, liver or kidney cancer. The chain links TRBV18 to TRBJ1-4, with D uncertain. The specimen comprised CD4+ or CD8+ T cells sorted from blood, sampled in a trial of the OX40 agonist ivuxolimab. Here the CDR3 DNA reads TGTGCCAGCTCACCTGGTAACAAACTGTTTTTT. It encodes CASSPGNKLFF.